This is a list of T cell receptor beta chains from one sample in a study of STAT5B mutations in CD4+ large granular lymphocyte leukemia. Generated by immunoSEQ multiplex PCR, the TCRdb table keeps only in-frame clones and is missing some. The sample shows around 30,000 clones, under 80% of them seen only once. Sequencing was performed on CD4+ T cells from blood buffy coats. These receptors all stem from a human donor in good health. The CDR3 runs from the conserved cysteine through the conserved F or W. Fields, in order: clone size, J gene, V gene, D gene, CDR3 DNA, CDR3 protein. The D gene is left open where the match is weak. Size tells how often a clone was seen (once, few, many) or the class of an expanded clone, and some rows leave it out.

size: .; J: TRBJ1-1; V: TRBV7-8; D: TRBD1; DNA: TGTGCCAGCAGCCCGGGGGACAGGGAAGGGGTAGCTTTCTTT; CDR3: CASSPGDREGVAFF
size: .; J: TRBJ2-1; V: TRBV30; D: .; DNA: TGTGCCTGGAGTGTACTGAGTTTGGGTGAGCAGTTCTTC; CDR3: CAWSVLSLGEQFF
size: .; J: TRBJ1-3; V: TRBV6-6; D: .; DNA: TGTGCCAGCCACCTGAACTCTGGAAACACCATATATTTT; CDR3: CASHLNSGNTIYF
size: .; J: TRBJ1-6; V: TRBV30; D: .; DNA: TGTGCCTGGAGTCAGCAGACAGATTCACCCCTCCACTTT; CDR3: CAWSQQTDSPLHF
size: .; J: TRBJ2-7; V: TRBV5-6; D: TRBD2; DNA: TGTGCCAGCAGCTCGGGGGGGACGGGGACCTACGAGCAGTACTTC; CDR3: CASSSGGTGTYEQYF
size: .; J: TRBJ2-1; V: TRBV10-3; D: TRBD2; DNA: TGTGCCATCATGGACAGCGGGGGTTCCTACAATGAGCAGTTCTTC; CDR3: CAIMDSGGSYNEQFF
size: .; J: TRBJ2-7; V: TRBV27; D: .; DNA: TGTGCCAGCAGAAAGGGGGGGAGTACCTACGAGCAGTACTTC; CDR3: CASRKGGSTYEQYF
size: .; J: TRBJ2-1; V: TRBV7-2; D: TRBD2; DNA: TGTGCCAGCAGCTTGGGGACTAGCATCAATGAGCAGTTCTTC; CDR3: CASSLGTSINEQFF
size: .; J: TRBJ2-7; V: TRBV2; D: TRBD1; DNA: TGTGCCAGCAGTGGGAAGGGACAGGGTCGCCACGAGCAGTACTTC; CDR3: CASSGKGQGRHEQYF
size: .; J: TRBJ2-7; V: TRBV5-1; D: TRBD2; DNA: TGCGCCAGCAGCTGGGGGGGAGACGAGCAGTACTTC; CDR3: CASSWGGDEQYF
size: .; J: TRBJ2-7; V: TRBV5-1; D: TRBD1; DNA: TGCGCCAGCCGGACAGGGGGCGAGCAGTACTTC; CDR3: CASRTGGEQYF
size: few; J: TRBJ1-6; V: TRBV5-6; D: TRBD1; DNA: TGTGCCAGCAGCTTGTCGACCGGGACAGGGAATTCACCCCTCCACTTT; CDR3: CASSLSTGTGNSPLHF
size: .; J: TRBJ2-1; V: TRBV5-1; D: TRBD2; DNA: TGCGCCAGCAGCTTGGGAGGCGGGGGGTTGAATGAGCAGTTCTTC; CDR3: CASSLGGGGLNEQFF
size: .; J: TRBJ2-6; V: TRBV5-4; D: .; DNA: TGTGCCAGCAGCCGCGCCGGGACCGCAAAGGGGGCCAACGTCCTGACTTTC; CDR3: CASSRAGTAKGANVLTF
size: .; J: TRBJ1-1; V: TRBV6-5; D: .; DNA: TGTGCCAGCAGTTCCCCCCCCGGGACCAACACTGAAGCTTTCTTT; CDR3: CASSSPPGTNTEAFF
size: .; J: TRBJ2-7; V: TRBV6-5; D: .; DNA: TGTGCCAGCAGAAGGGCCCCTACCTACGAGCAGTACTTC; CDR3: CASRRAPTYEQYF
size: .; J: TRBJ1-1; V: TRBV5-4; D: .; DNA: TGTGCCAGCAGCTTGTTGGACGGCCGAGGCACTGAAGCTTTCTTT; CDR3: CASSLLDGRGTEAFF
size: .; J: TRBJ1-4; V: TRBV2; D: TRBD1; DNA: TGTGCCAGCAGTGGAAGCAGGGGGACACTTACTGAAAAACTGTTTTTT; CDR3: CASSGSRGTLTEKLFF
size: .; J: TRBJ1-2; V: TRBV29-1; D: .; DNA: TGCAGCGTTGGTGTAGAGCTTGGCTACACCTTC; CDR3: CSVGVELGYTF
size: .; J: TRBJ2-1; V: TRBV19; D: TRBD2; DNA: TGTGCCAGTAGTATAAGGGGACTAGAGGGGAATGAGCAGTTCTTC; CDR3: CASSIRGLEGNEQFF
size: .; J: TRBJ2-1; V: TRBV5-4; D: TRBD2; DNA: TGTGCCAGCAGCCCGGGACTAGCGGGGGGCGAGCAGTTCTTC; CDR3: CASSPGLAGGEQFF
size: once; J: TRBJ1-1; V: TRBV6-1; D: TRBD1; DNA: TGTGCCAGCAGTGAGCGAAGACAGGGGGCTAAAGCTTTCTTT; CDR3: CASSERRQGAKAFF
size: .; J: TRBJ1-1; V: TRBV27; D: .; DNA: TGTGCCAGCAGTCAAAGGGGGACCGCAGAAGCTTTCTTT; CDR3: CASSQRGTAEAFF
size: .; J: TRBJ2-7; V: TRBV19; D: TRBD1; DNA: TGTGCCAGTAGTATAGGGGGACAGTACTACGAGCAGTACTTC; CDR3: CASSIGGQYYEQYF
size: .; J: TRBJ2-1; V: TRBV5-4; D: TRBD2; DNA: TGTGCCAGCAGCCCCGGACTAGCGGGGGTGGAAGGCCATGAGCAGTTCTTC; CDR3: CASSPGLAGVEGHEQFF
size: .; J: TRBJ2-7; V: TRBV5-6; D: TRBD2; DNA: TGTGCCAGCAGCTGGTCGGGACTAGCGGGAGGCCCCGAGCAGTACTTC; CDR3: CASSWSGLAGGPEQYF
size: .; J: TRBJ2-1; V: TRBV30; D: TRBD2; DNA: TGTGCCTGGAGGTCGAGCGGGGCCTACAATGAGCAGTTCTTC; CDR3: CAWRSSGAYNEQFF
size: .; J: TRBJ2-7; V: TRBV11-3; D: .; DNA: TGTGCCAGCAGCTTAGGCCCTTTGGGGGAGCAGTACTTC; CDR3: CASSLGPLGEQYF
size: .; J: TRBJ2-2; V: TRBV25-1; D: TRBD1; DNA: TGTGCCAGCAGTGAACCCGGGACAGGGGAAACCGGGGAGCTGTTTTTT; CDR3: CASSEPGTGETGELFF
size: .; J: TRBJ1-5; V: TRBV19; D: TRBD1; DNA: TGTGCCAGTAGTATAAGGGCAGGGGGACACAATCAGCCCCAGCATTTT; CDR3: CASSIRAGGHNQPQHF
size: .; J: TRBJ2-7; V: TRBV5-5; D: TRBD2; DNA: TGTGCCAGCAGGGCGGGACCTTCTACGGGAGGGACCTACGAGCAGTACTTC; CDR3: CASRAGPSTGGTYEQYF